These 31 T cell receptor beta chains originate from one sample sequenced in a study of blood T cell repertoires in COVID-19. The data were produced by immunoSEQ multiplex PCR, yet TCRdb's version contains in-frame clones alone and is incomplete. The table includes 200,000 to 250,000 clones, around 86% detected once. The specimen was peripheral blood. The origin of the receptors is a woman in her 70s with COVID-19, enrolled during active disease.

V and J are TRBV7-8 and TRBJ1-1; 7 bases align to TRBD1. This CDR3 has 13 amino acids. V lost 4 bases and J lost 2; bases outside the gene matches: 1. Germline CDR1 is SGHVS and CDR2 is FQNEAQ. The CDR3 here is CASSWTGNTEAFF. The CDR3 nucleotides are TGTGCCAGCAGCTGGACAGGAAACACTGAAGCTTTCTTT.

The CDR3: CASSPGTSPRALQETQYF. CDR3 DNA: TGTGCCAGCTCTCCGGGGACTAGCCCCAGAGCCCTACAAGAGACCCAGTACTTC. The chain has TRBV28 and TRBJ2-5; 9 bases align to TRBD2. The CDR3 consists of 18 residues. Looked up from germline, CDR1 is MDHEN and CDR2 is SYDVKM. The junction had 18 bases not matched to a gene; V was cut back by 8 bases and J by 2 bases. Drawing the rest from reference TRBV28 and TRBJ2-5, the complete variable domain is DVKVTQSSRYLVKRTGEKVFLECVQDMDHENMFWYRQDPGLGLRLIYFSYDVKMKEKGDIPEGYSVSREKKERFSLILESASTNQTSMYLCASSPGTSPRALQETQYFGPGTRLLVL.

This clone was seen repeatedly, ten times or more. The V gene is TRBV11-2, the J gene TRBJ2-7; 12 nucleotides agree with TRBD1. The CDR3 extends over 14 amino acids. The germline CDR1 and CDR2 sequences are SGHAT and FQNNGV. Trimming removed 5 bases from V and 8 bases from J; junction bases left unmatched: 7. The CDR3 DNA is TGTGCCAGCAGCCCGGGACAGGGGGCGCATAAGCAGTACTTC. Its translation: CASSPGQGAHKQYF.

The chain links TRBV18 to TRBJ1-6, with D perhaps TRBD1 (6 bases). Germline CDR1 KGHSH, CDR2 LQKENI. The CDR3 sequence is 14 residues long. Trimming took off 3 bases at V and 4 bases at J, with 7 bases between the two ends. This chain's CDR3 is CASSPTGYNSPLHF. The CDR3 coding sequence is TGTGCCAGCTCACCGACAGGATATAATTCACCCCTCCACTTT.

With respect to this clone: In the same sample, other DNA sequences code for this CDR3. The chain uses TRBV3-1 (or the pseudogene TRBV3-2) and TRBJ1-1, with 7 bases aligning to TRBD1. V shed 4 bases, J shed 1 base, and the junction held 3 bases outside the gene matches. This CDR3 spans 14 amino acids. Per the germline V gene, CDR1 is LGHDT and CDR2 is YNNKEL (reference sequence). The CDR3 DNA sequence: TGTGCCAGCAGCCTGCGACAGGGGAACACTGAAGCTTTCTTT. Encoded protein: CASSLRQGNTEAFF.

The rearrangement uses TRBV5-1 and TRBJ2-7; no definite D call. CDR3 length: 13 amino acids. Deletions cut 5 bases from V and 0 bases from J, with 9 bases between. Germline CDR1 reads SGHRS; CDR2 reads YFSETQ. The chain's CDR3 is CASRRTSSYEQYF. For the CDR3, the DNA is TGCGCCAGCAGAAGAACGAGCTCCTACGAGCAGTACTTC.

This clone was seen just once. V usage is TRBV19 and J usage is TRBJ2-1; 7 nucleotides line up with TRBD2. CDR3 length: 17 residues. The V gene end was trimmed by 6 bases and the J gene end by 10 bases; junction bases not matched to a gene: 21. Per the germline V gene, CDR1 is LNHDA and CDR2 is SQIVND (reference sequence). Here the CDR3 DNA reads TGTGCCAGTAGGAAAGGGCTAGCGGCCACTCCGACGGGGGAGCAGTTCTTC. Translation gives CASRKGLAATPTGEQFF.

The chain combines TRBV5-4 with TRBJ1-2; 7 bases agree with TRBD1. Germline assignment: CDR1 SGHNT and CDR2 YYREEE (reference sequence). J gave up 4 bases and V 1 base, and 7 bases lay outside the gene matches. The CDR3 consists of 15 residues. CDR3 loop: CASSLITGDFYGYTF. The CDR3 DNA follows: TGTGCCAGCAGCTTGATCACAGGGGATTTCTATGGCTACACCTTC.

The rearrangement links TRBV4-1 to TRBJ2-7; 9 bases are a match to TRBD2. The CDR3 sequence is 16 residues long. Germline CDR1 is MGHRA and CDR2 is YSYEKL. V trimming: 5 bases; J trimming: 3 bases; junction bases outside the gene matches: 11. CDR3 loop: CASSSKAGGGNYEQYF. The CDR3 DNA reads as TGCGCCAGCAGCTCTAAGGCGGGAGGGGGTAACTACGAGCAGTACTTC.

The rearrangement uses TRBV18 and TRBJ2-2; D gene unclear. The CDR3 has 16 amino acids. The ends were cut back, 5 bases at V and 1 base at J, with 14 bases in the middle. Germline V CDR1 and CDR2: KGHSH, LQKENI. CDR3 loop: CASSSSSFLNTGELFF. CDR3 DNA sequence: TGTGCCAGCTCATCTTCCTCCTTTTTGAACACCGGGGAGCTGTTTTTT.

The CDR3 is CASSLAMGGRGYTF. The CDR3 bases are TGTGCCAGCAGCTTAGCGATGGGGGGACGTGGCTACACCTTC. The rearrangement joins TRBV7-2 to TRBJ1-2, with a possible D match to TRBD1 (5 bases). Germline V lookup: CDR1 SGHTA, CDR2 FQGNSA. The CDR3 is made up of 14 amino acids. V was shortened by 0 bases and J by 7 bases, with 12 bases between the two germline ends.

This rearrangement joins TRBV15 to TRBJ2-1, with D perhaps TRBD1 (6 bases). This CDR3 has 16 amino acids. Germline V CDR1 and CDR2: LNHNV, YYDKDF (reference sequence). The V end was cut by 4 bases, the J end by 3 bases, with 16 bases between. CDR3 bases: TGTGCCACCAGCAAAGAACGACCGGGACACTACAATGAGCAGTTCTTC. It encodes CATSKERPGHYNEQFF.

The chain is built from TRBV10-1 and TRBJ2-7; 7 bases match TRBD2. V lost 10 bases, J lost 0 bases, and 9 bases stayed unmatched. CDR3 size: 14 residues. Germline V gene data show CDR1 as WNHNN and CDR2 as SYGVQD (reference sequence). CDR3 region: CATKRDLDSYEQYF. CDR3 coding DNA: TGCGCCACGAAGCGGGACCTTGACTCCTACGAGCAGTACTTC.

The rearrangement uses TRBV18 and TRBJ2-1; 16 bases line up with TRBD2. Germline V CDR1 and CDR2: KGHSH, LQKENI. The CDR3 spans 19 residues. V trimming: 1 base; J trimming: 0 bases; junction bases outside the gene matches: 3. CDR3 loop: CASSPRGLAGGSSYNEQFF. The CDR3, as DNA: TGTGCCAGCTCACCACGGGGACTAGCGGGAGGGAGCTCCTACAATGAGCAGTTCTTC.

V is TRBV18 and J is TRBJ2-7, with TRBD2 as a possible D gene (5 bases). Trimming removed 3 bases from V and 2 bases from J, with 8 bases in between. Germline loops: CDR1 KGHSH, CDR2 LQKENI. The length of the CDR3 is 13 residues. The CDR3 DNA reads TGTGCCAGCTCACCTACGGGGACCTACGAGCAGTACTTC. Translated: CASSPTGTYEQYF.

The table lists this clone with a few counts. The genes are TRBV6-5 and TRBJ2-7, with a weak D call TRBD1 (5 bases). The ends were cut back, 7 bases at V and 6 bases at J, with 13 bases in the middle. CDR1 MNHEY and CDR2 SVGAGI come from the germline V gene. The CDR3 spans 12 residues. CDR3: CASTAGYSEQYF. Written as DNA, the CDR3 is TGTGCCAGCACTGCAGGGTACAGCGAGCAGTACTTC.

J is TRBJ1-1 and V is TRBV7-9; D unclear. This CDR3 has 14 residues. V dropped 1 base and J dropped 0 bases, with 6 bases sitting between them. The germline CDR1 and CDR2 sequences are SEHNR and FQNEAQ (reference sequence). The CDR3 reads CASSLGSVNTEAFF. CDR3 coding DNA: TGTGCCAGCAGCTTAGGATCGGTGAACACTGAAGCTTTCTTT.

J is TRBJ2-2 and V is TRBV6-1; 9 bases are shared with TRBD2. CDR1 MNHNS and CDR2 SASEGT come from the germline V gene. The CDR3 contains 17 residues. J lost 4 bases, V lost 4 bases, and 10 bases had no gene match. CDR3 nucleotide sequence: TGTGCCAGCAGTGCAAGACTGGCAGCGGGAGGCACCGGGGAGCTGTTTTTT. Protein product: CASSARLAAGGTGELFF.

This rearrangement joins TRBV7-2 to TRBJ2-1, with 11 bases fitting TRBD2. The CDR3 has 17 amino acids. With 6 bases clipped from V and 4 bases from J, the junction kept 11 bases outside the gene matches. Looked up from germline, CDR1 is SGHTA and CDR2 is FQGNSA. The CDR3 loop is CASSKGPGTSGYNEQFF. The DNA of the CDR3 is TGTGCCAGCAGTAAGGGGCCCGGGACTAGCGGTTACAATGAGCAGTTCTTC.

CDR3 DNA sequence: TGCGCCAGCAGCTTGGATCAGGGTGAGCAGTTCTTC. Protein: CASSLDQGEQFF. This sequence joins TRBV5-1 and TRBJ2-1; D perhaps matches TRBD1 (5 bases). V shed 0 bases and J shed 9 bases, with 7 bases lying between them. CDR3 length: 12 amino acids. Germline CDR1 and CDR2: SGHRS and YFSETQ.

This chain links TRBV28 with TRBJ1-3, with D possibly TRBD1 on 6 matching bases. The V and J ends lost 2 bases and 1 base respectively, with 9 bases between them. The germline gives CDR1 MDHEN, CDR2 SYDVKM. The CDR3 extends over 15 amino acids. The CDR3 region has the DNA TGTGCCAGCAGTTTAGACAGGTATTCTGGAAACACCATATATTTT. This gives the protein CASSLDRYSGNTIYF.

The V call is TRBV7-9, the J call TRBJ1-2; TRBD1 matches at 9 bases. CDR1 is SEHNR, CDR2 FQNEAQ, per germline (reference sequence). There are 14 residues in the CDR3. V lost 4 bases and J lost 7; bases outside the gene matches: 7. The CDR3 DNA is TGTGCCAGCAGCTGGGACAGGGAGGGAGGTGGCTACACCTTC. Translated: CASSWDREGGGYTF.

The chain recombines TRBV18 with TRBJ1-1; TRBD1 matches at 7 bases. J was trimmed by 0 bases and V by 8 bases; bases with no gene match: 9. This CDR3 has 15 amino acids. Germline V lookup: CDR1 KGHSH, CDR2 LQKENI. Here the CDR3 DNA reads TGTGCCAGCACGGACAGGACTGTAATGAACACTGAAGCTTTCTTT. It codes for CASTDRTVMNTEAFF.

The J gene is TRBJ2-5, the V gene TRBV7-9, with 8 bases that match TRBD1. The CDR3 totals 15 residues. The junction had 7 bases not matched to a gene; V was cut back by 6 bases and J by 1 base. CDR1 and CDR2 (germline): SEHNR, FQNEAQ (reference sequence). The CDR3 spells CASRTTGGFQETQYF. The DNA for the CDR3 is TGTGCCAGCAGAACCACAGGGGGATTCCAAGAGACCCAGTACTTC. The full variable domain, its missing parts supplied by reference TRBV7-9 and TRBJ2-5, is DTGVSQNPRHKITKRGQNVTFRCDPISEHNRLYWYRQTLGQGPEFLTYFQNEAQLEKSRLLSDRFSAERPKGSFSTLEIQRTEQGDSAMYLCASRTTGGFQETQYFGPGTRLLVL.

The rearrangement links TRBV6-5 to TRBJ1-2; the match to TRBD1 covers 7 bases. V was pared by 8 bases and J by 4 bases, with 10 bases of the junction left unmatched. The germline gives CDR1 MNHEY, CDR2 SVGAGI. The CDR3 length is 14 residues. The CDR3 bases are TGTGCCAGCCACTCCGGACAGGCGTTCTATGGCTACACCTTC. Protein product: CASHSGQAFYGYTF.

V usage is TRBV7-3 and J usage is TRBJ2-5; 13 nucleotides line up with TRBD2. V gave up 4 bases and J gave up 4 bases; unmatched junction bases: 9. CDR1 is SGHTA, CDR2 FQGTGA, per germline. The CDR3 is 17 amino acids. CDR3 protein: CASSSTSGRASVETQYF. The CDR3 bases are TGTGCCAGCAGCTCCACTAGCGGGAGGGCATCGGTAGAGACCCAGTACTTC.

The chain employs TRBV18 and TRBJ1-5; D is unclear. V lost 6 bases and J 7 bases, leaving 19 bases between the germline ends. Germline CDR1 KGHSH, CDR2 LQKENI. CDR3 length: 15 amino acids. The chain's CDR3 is CASSAAGASQQPQHF. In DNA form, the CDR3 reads TGTGCCAGCTCTGCGGCGGGAGCCAGTCAGCAGCCCCAGCATTTT. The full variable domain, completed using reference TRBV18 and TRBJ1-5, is NAGVMQNPRHLVRRRGQEARLRCSPMKGHSHVYWYRQLPEEGLKFMVYLQKENIIDESGMPKERFSAEFPKEGPSILRIQQVVRGDSAAYFCASSAAGASQQPQHFGDGTRLSIL.

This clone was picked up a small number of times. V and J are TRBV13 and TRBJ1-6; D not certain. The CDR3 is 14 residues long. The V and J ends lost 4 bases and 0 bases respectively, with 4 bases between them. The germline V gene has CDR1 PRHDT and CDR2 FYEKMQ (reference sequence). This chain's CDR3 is CASSSYSYNSPLHF. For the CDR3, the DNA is TGTGCCAGCAGCTCCTACTCCTATAATTCACCCCTCCACTTT.

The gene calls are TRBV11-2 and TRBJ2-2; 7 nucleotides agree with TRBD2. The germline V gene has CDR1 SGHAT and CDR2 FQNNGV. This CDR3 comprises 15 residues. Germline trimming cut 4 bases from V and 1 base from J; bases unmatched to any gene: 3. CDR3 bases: TGTGCCAGCAGCTCAGCGGGAAAGAACACCGGGGAGCTGTTTTTT. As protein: CASSSAGKNTGELFF.

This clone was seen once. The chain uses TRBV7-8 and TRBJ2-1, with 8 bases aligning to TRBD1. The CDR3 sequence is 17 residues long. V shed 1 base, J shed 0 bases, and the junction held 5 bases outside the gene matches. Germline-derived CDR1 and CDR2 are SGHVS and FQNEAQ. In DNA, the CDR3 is TGTGCCAGCAGCTTAGGGGACAGGTTTGGCTCCTACAATGAGCAGTTCTTC. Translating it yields CASSLGDRFGSYNEQFF. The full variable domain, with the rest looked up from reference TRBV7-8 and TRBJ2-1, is GAGVSQSPRYKVAKRGQDVALRCDPISGHVSLFWYQQALGQGPEFLTYFQNEAQLDKSGLPSDRFFAERPEGSVSTLKIQRTQQEDSAVYLCASSLGDRFGSYNEQFFGPGTRLTVL.

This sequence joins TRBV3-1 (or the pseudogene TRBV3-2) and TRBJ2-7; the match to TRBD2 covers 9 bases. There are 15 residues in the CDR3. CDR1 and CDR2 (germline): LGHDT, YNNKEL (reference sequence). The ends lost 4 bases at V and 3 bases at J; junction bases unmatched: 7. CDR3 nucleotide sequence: TGTGCCAGCAGCCCGACAGCGGGAGGCCGCTACGAGCAGTACTTC. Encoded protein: CASSPTAGGRYEQYF.